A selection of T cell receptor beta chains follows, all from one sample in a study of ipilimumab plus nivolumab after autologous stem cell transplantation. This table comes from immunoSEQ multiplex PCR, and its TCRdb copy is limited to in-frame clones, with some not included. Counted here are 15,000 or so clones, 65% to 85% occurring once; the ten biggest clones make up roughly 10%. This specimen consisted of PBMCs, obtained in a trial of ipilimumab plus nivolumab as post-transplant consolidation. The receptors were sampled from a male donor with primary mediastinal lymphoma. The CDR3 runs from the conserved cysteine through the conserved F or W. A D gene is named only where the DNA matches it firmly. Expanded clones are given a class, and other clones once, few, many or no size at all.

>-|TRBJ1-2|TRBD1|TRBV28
CASTFVGQGNYGYTF
TGTGCCAGCACTTTTGTGGGACAGGGTAACTATGGCTACACCTTC
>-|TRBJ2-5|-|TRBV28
CASNIPGSGTQYF
TGTGCCAGCAATATACCAGGGTCAGGGACCCAGTACTTC
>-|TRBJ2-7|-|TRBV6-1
CASSERGEALYEQYF
TGTGCCAGCAGTGAGAGGGGAGAGGCCCTCTACGAGCAGTACTTC
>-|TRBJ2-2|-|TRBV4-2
CASSQDRDNTGELFF
TGTGCCAGCAGCCAAGATCGAGATAACACCGGGGAGCTGTTTTTT
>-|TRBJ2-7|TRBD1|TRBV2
CASSRQGNHEQYF
TGTGCCAGCAGTCGACAGGGGAATCACGAGCAGTACTTC
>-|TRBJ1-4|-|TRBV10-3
CAISTAGSPNEKLFF
TGTGCCATCAGTACCGCAGGGAGTCCTAATGAAAAACTGTTTTTT
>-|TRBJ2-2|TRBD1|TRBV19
CASSILWDRVNTGELFF
TGTGCCAGTAGTATTCTATGGGACAGGGTCAACACCGGGGAGCTGTTTTTT
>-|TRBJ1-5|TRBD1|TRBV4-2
CASSQGTGTGSNQPQHF
TGTGCCAGCAGCCAAGGGACTGGGACAGGATCTAATCAGCCCCAGCATTTT
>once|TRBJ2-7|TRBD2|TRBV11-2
CASSPGLAGAYF
TGTGCCAGCAGCCCCGGACTAGCGGGGGCGTACTTC
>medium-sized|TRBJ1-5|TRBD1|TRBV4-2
CASSQGTGTGGGQPQHF
TGTGCCAGCAGCCAGGGGACCGGGACAGGGGGCGGTCAGCCCCAGCATTTT
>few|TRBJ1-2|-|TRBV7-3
CASSGDRNGYTF
TGTGCCAGCAGCGGAGACAGGAATGGCTACACCTTC
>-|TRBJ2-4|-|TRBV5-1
CASSRTRDFKNIQYF
TGCGCCAGCAGCCGGACCCGCGATTTTAAAAACATTCAGTACTTC
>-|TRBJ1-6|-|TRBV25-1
CASSEYEGQNNSPLHF
TGTGCCAGCAGTGAATACGAAGGACAGAACAATTCACCCCTCCACTTT
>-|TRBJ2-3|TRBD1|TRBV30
CAWNLGQITDTQYF
TGTGCCTGGAACCTGGGACAGATCACAGATACGCAGTATTTT
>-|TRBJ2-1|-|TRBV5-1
CASSVGGDEQFF
TGCGCCAGCAGCGTAGGGGGGGATGAGCAGTTCTTC
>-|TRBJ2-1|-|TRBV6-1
CASSADYNEQFF
TGTGCCAGCAGTGCAGATTACAATGAGCAGTTCTTC
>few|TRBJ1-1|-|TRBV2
CASSSQGNTEAFF
TGTGCCAGCAGTTCACAGGGAAACACTGAAGCTTTCTTT
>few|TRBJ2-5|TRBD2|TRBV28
CASTRTSGRRAETQYF
TGTGCCAGCACCAGGACTAGCGGGAGGAGGGCTGAGACCCAGTACTTC
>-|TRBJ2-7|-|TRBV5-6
CASSWAGERGAIEQYF
TGTGCCAGCAGCTGGGCAGGGGAAAGGGGTGCAATCGAGCAGTACTTC
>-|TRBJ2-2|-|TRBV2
CASRNTEGTGELFF
TGTGCCAGCAGAAATACAGAGGGCACCGGGGAGCTGTTTTTT
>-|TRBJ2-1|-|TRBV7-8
CASSLGGRDNEQFF
TGTGCCAGCAGCTTAGGTGGAAGGGACAATGAGCAGTTCTTC
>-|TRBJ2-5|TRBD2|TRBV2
CASSSGLAGGRETQYF
TGTGCCAGCAGTTCGGGACTAGCGGGGGGGCGCGAGACCCAGTACTTC
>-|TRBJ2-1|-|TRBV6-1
CASSVAPGNEQFF
TGTGCCAGCAGTGTAGCCCCGGGCAATGAGCAGTTCTTC
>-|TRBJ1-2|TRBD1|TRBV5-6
CASSPDTGGVGSNYGYTF
TGTGCCAGCAGCCCAGATACAGGGGGCGTCGGTAGTAACTATGGCTACACCTTC
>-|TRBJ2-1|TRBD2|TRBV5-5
CASSLLHGLAGVGEQFF
TGTGCCAGCAGCTTGTTACACGGGCTAGCGGGAGTAGGTGAGCAGTTCTTC
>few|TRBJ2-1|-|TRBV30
CAWSVEKGYNEQFF
TGTGCCTGGAGTGTAGAGAAGGGCTACAATGAGCAGTTCTTC
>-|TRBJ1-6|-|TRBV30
CAWTAYNSPLHF
TGTGCCTGGACAGCTTATAATTCACCCCTCCACTTT
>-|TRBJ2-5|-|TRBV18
CASSPNAAETQYF
TGTGCCAGCTCACCAAACGCGGCGGAGACCCAGTACTTC
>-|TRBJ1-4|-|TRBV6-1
CASSEYAGATNEKLFF
TGTGCCAGCAGTGAATACGCTGGTGCAACTAATGAAAAACTGTTTTTT
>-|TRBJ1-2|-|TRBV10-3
CAISERPGNYGYTF
TGTGCCATCAGTGAGCGTCCCGGCAACTATGGCTACACCTTC
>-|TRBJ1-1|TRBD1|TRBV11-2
CASSLDREGGFGNTEAFF
TGTGCCAGCAGCTTAGATCGGGAAGGGGGCTTCGGGAACACTGAAGCTTTCTTT
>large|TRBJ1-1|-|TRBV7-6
CASSSQRDTEAFF
TGTGCCAGCAGCTCACAGAGAGACACTGAAGCTTTCTTT
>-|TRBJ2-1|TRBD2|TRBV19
CASSTIAGPNNEQFF
TGTGCCAGTAGTACGATAGCGGGGCCAAACAATGAGCAGTTCTTC
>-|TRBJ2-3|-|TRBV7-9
CASSPSTGVDTQYF
TGTGCCAGCAGCCCCTCGACGGGTGTGGATACGCAGTATTTT
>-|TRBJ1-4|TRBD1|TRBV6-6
CATQGGRLEKLFF
TGTGCCACCCAAGGGGGCCGTCTTGAAAAACTGTTTTTT
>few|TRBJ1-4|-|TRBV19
CASMLGQGPAGKLFF
TGTGCCAGTATGTTGGGGCAGGGGCCCGCGGGAAAACTGTTTTTT
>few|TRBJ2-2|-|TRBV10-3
CAIRGGMTGELFF
TGTGCCATCAGGGGCGGAATGACCGGGGAGCTGTTTTTT
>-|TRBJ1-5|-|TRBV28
CASSDSSNQPQHF
TGTGCCAGCAGTGACAGTAGCAATCAGCCCCAGCATTTT
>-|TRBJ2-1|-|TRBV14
CASSQVGHPMGNEQFF
TGTGCCAGCAGCCAAGTCGGACACCCCATGGGCAATGAGCAGTTCTTC
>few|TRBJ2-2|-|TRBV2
CASSVIRTGELFF
TGTGCCAGCAGTGTAATAAGGACCGGGGAGCTGTTTTTT
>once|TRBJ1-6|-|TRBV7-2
CASSFYRQNSPLHF
TGTGCCAGCAGCTTCTACCGACAGAATTCACCCCTCCACTTT
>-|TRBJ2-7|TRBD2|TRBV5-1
CASRGTSASYEQYF
TGCGCCAGCAGGGGGACTAGCGCCTCCTACGAGCAGTACTTC
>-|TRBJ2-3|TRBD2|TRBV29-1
CSGRLAGGSDTQYF
TGCAGCGGTAGACTAGCGGGGGGAAGCGATACGCAGTATTTT
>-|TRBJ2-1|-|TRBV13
CASSLEARGGGSYNEQFF
TGTGCCAGCAGCTTAGAAGCTAGAGGGGGAGGCTCCTACAATGAGCAGTTCTTC
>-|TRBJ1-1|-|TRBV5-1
CASSQVAAMNTEAFF
TGCGCCAGCAGCCAGGTGGCAGCCATGAACACTGAAGCTTTCTTT
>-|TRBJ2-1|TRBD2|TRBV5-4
CASSPGGRSSYNEQFF
TGTGCCAGCAGCCCGGGAGGACGGAGCTCCTACAATGAGCAGTTCTTC
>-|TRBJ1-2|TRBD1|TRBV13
CASSLRQGSHYGYTF
TGTGCCAGCAGCTTGAGACAGGGGAGTCACTATGGCTACACCTTC
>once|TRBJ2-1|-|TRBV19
CASSISTEYNEQFF
TGTGCCAGTAGTATAAGTACGGAGTACAATGAGCAGTTCTTC
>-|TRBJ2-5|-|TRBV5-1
CASSGSEETQYF
TGCGCCAGCAGCGGCAGCGAAGAGACCCAGTACTTC
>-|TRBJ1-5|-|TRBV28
CASSLSDHQPQHF
TGTGCCAGCAGTTTAAGTGATCATCAGCCCCAGCATTTT
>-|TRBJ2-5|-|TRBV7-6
CASSFKGLLQETQYF
TGTGCCAGCAGCTTCAAAGGGCTACTCCAAGAGACCCAGTACTTC
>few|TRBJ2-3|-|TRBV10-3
CAIKGAYSTDTQYF
TGTGCCATCAAAGGGGCCTACAGCACAGATACGCAGTATTTT
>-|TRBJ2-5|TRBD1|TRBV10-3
CAIRDRGDQETQYF
TGTGCCATCAGAGACAGGGGGGACCAAGAGACCCAGTACTTC
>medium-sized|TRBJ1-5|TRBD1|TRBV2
CASWDGQGNIQPQHF
TGTGCCAGCTGGGATGGACAGGGGAATATTCAGCCCCAGCATTTT
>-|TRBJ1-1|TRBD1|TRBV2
CASSGEGGASEAFF
TGTGCCAGCAGTGGGGAAGGGGGCGCAAGTGAAGCTTTCTTT
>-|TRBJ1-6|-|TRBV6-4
CASKSAKDNSPLHF
TGTGCCAGCAAGAGTGCCAAGGATAATTCACCCCTCCACTTT
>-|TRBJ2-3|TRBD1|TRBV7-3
CASSSTGAGDTQYF
TGTGCCAGCAGCTCAACAGGGGCAGGAGATACGCAGTATTTT
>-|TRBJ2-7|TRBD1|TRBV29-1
CSVVLGQGVEQYF
TGCAGCGTTGTTCTGGGACAGGGTGTCGAGCAGTACTTC
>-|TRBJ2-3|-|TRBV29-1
CSVVRGTSTDTQYF
TGCAGCGTTGTACGCGGGACTAGCACAGATACGCAGTATTTT